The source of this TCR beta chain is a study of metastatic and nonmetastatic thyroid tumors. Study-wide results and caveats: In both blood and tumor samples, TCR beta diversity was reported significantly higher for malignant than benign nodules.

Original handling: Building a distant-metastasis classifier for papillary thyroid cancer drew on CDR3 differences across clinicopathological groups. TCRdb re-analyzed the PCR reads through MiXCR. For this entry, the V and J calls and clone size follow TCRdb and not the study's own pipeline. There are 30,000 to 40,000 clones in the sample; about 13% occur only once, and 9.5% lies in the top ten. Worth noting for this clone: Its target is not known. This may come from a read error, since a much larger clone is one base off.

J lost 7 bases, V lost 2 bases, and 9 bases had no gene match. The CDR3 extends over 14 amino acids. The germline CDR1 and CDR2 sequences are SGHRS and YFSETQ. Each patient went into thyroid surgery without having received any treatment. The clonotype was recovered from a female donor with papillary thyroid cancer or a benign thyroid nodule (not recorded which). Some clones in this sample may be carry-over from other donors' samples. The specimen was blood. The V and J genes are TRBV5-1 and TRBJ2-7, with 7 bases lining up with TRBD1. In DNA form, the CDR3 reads TGCGCCAGCAGCTTTCACCAGGGGGAAGGGGAGCAGTACTTC. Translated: CASSFHQGEGEQYF.